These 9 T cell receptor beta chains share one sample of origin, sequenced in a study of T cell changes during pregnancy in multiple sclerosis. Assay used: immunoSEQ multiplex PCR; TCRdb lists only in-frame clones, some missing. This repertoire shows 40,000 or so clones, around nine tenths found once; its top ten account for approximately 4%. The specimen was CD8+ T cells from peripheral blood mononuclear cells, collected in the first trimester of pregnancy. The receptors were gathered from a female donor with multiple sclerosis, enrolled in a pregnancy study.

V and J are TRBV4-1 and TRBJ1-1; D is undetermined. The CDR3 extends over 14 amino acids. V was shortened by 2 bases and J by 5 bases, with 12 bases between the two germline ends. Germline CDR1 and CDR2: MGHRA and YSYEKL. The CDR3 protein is CASSQSAGRTEAFF. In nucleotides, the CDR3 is TGCGCCAGCAGCCAATCGGCGGGGAGGACTGAAGCTTTCTTT.

The CDR3 is CASSPDRGSPLHF. CDR3 sequence (DNA): TGTGCCAGCAGCCCAGACAGGGGGTCACCCCTCCACTTT. J is TRBJ1-6 and V is TRBV11-2; TRBD1 matches at 9 bases. The CDR3 spans 13 residues. V shed 5 bases and J 10 bases; nucleotides not matched to a gene: 3. Germline V gives CDR1 SGHAT, CDR2 FQNNGV.

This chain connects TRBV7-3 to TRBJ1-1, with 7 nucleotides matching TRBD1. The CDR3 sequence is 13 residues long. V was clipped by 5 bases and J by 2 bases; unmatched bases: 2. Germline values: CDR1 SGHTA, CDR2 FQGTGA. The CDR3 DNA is TGTGCCAGCAGCCGAGGGGGCAACACTGAAGCTTTCTTT. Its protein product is CASSRGGNTEAFF.

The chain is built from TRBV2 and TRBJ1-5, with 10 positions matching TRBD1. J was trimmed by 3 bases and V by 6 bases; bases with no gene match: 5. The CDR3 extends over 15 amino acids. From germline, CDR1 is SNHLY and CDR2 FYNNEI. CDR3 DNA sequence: TGTGCCAGCAGGGCGGACAGGGGGGTCAATCAGCCCCAGCATTTT. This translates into CASRADRGVNQPQHF. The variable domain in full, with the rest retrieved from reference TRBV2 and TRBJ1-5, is EPEVTQTPSHQVTQMGQEVILRCVPISNHLYFYWYRQILGQKVEFLVSFYNNEISEKSEIFDDQFSVERPDGSNFTLKIRSTKLEDSAMYFCASRADRGVNQPQHFGDGTRLSIL.

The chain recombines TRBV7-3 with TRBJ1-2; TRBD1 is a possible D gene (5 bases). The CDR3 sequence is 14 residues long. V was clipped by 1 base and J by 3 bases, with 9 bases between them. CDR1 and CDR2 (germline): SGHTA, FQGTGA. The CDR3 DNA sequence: TGTGCCAGCAGCTTAAATGGGGGGGACTATGGCTACACCTTC. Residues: CASSLNGGDYGYTF.

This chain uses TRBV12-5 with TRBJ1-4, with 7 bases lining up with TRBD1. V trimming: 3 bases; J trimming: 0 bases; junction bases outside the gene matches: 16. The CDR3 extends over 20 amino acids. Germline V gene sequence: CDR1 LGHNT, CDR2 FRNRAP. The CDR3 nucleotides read TGTGCTAGTGGTTTCCAACCCATGGGGACAGCCCATTCAACTAATGAAAAACTGTTTTTT. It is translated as CASGFQPMGTAHSTNEKLFF.

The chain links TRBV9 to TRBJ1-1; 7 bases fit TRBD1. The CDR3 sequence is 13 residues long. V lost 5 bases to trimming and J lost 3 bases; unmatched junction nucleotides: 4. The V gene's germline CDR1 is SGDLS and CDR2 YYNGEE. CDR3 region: CASRNRGDTEAFF. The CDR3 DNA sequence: TGTGCCAGCAGAAACAGGGGAGACACTGAAGCTTTCTTT.

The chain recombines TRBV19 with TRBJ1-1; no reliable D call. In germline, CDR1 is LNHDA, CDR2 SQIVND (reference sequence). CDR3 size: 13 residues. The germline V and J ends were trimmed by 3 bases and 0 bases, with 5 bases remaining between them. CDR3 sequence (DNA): TGTGCCAGTAGTATTTCCGTGAACACTGAAGCTTTCTTT. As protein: CASSISVNTEAFF.

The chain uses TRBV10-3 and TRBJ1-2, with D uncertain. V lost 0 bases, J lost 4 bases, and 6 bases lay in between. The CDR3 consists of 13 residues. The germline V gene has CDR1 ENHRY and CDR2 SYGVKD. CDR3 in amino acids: CAISESLLYGYTF. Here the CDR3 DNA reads TGTGCCATCAGTGAGTCCCTCCTCTATGGCTACACCTTC.